The 15 T cell receptor beta chains reported below all come from one sample, sequenced in a study of T-cell memory formation after mild COVID-19. TCRdb independently ran MiXCR on the 5' RACE reads; one entry per CDR3 protein. The sample holds 470,000 or so distinct CDR3 sequences, around 19% seen once. The source material was PBMCs or a T cell subset sorted from them (not recorded which). The receptors were sampled from an adult woman who had mild COVID-19 (a few samples of this study predate the infection). Cell type and time point are not known.

This clonotype has only a few counts. V gene TRBV5-1 combines with J gene TRBJ1-1; 7 nucleotides agree with TRBD1. J lost 11 bases, V lost 3 bases, and 4 bases had no gene match. The CDR3 is 11 amino acids. From germline, CDR1 is SGHRS and CDR2 YFSETQ. The CDR3 DNA is TGCGCCAGCAGCTCGGGGACAGTGGCTTTCTTT. It is translated as CASSSGTVAFF.

At least ten counts were recorded for this clonotype. The V call is TRBV7-9, the J call TRBJ2-5; TRBD1 or TRBD2 may be the D gene (5 bases each). Germline CDR1 is SEHNR and CDR2 is FQNEAQ (reference sequence). V gave up 4 bases and J gave up 3 bases, with 12 bases separating them. The CDR3 has 14 residues. CDR3 region: CASSSLRGEETQYF. CDR3 bases: TGTGCCAGCAGCTCGCTTCGGGGCGAAGAGACCCAGTACTTC.

The chain joins TRBV15 to TRBJ2-2; D is perhaps TRBD2 (6 bases). The CDR3 has 16 residues. CDR1 and CDR2 from the germline V gene are LNHNV and YYDKDF (reference sequence). V lost 6 bases and J 6 bases, leaving 20 bases between the germline ends. CDR3 sequence reads: CATRGLVAGISGELFF. The CDR3 DNA sequence: TGTGCCACCAGAGGGTTGGTTGCGGGAATATCCGGGGAGCTGTTTTTT.

This clonotype has at least ten counts. The chain employs TRBV4-3 and TRBJ2-7, with D possibly matching TRBD2 (6 bases). Trimming cost V 1 base and J 6 bases, with 10 bases left between them. Germline loops: CDR1 LGHNA, CDR2 YSLEER. CDR3 length: 13 amino acids. Here the CDR3 DNA reads TGCGCCAGCAGCCAAGCCGTGACTAGCGAGCAGTACTTC. The encoded protein is CASSQAVTSEQYF.

The rearrangement uses TRBV7-8 and TRBJ1-2, with a tentative D call TRBD1 (5 bases). Looked up from germline, CDR1 is SGHVS and CDR2 is FQNEAQ. Trimming took off 1 base at V and 3 bases at J, with 12 bases between the two ends. The CDR3 is 15 amino acids. CDR3 coding DNA: TGTGCCAGCAGCTTAGTCGGGTCGACAGACTATGGCTACACCTTC. Its translation: CASSLVGSTDYGYTF.

This clonotype was seen a handful of times. The V call is TRBV7-9, the J call TRBJ2-7; D might be TRBD2 (6 bases). CDR1 SEHNR and CDR2 FQNEAQ come from the germline V gene (reference sequence). The V end lost 2 bases, the J end lost 2 bases, and 16 bases lay between the germline ends. CDR3 length equals 16 residues. The CDR3 nucleotides read TGTGCCAGCAGCTTAAATTTGGTTTCGGGGGCCTACGAGCAGTACTTC. Its translation is CASSLNLVSGAYEQYF.

V usage is TRBV9 and J usage is TRBJ2-3, with a possible D match to TRBD1 (7 bases). Trimming took off 3 bases at V and 2 bases at J, with 13 bases between the two ends. This CDR3 has 15 amino acids. Per the germline V gene, CDR1 is SGDLS and CDR2 is YYNGEE. In nucleotides, the CDR3 is TGTGCCAGCAGCGCGCACAGGGGACTCACAGATACGCAGTATTTT. This gives the protein CASSAHRGLTDTQYF.

The V and J genes are TRBV7-9 and TRBJ2-6; perhaps TRBD1 as D (6 bases). Per the germline V gene, CDR1 is SEHNR and CDR2 is FQNEAQ (reference sequence). V gave up 4 bases and J gave up 4 bases, with 14 bases separating them. This CDR3 region has 16 residues. This CDR3 is CASSSAAGTGANVLTF. The CDR3 DNA sequence: TGTGCCAGCAGCTCCGCGGCCGGGACAGGGGCCAACGTCCTGACTTTC. Full variable domain (remainder filled in from reference TRBV7-9 and TRBJ2-6): DTGVSQNPRHKITKRGQNVTFRCDPISEHNRLYWYRQTLGQGPEFLTYFQNEAQLEKSRLLSDRFSAERPKGSFSTLEIQRTEQGDSAMYLCASSSAAGTGANVLTFGAGSRLTVL.

This CDR3 is CASSSPPDRLEEQYF. In nucleotides, the CDR3 is TGTGCCAGCAGCTCCCCTCCGGACAGGCTGGAGGAGCAGTACTTC. This chain uses TRBV11-1 with TRBJ2-7; 7 nucleotides match TRBD1. Trimming cost V 4 bases and J 7 bases; bases outside gene matches: 13. This CDR3 is 15 amino acids long. Germline CDR1 reads SGHAT; CDR2 reads FQDESV (reference sequence).

The J gene is TRBJ1-2, the V gene TRBV27; a possible D gene is TRBD1 (6 bases). V gave up 3 bases and J gave up 8 bases, with 16 bases separating them. The CDR3 is made up of 14 amino acids. Looked up from germline, CDR1 is MNHEY and CDR2 is SMNVEV (reference sequence). As DNA, the CDR3 is TGTGCCAGCAGTTTTGGGCGCCTCGGGGGCGGCTACACCTTC. This gives the protein CASSFGRLGGGYTF.

This rearrangement joins TRBV5-6 to TRBJ2-1, with D unclear. This CDR3 contains 12 residues. V lost 3 bases to trimming and J lost 9 bases, with 10 bases between them. Looked up from germline, CDR1 is SGHDT and CDR2 is YYEEEE. CDR3 protein: CASSSGLPEQFF. CDR3 DNA: TGTGCCAGCAGCTCTGGCCTGCCTGAGCAGTTCTTC.

This chain connects TRBV20-1 to TRBJ2-1, with 10 nucleotides matching TRBD1. The CDR3 extends over 15 amino acids. J lost 7 bases, V lost 0 bases, and 6 bases had no gene match. Germline values: CDR1 DFQATT, CDR2 SNEGSKA (reference sequence). In nucleotides, the CDR3 is TGCAGTGCTAGAGATGACGGACAGGGGGTGAATGAGCAGTTCTTC. It is translated as CSARDDGQGVNEQFF.

This clonotype was recorded at least ten times. The chain combines TRBV9 with TRBJ2-5, with D uncertain. The CDR3 has 15 amino acids. V was trimmed by 3 bases and J by 4 bases, leaving 16 bases between them. Looked up from germline, CDR1 is SGDLS and CDR2 is YYNGEE. CDR3 residues: CASSAFFGVLETQYF. As DNA, the CDR3 is TGTGCCAGCAGCGCCTTTTTCGGCGTCCTAGAGACCCAGTACTTC.

This chain connects TRBV15 to TRBJ2-1, with 13 bases aligning to TRBD2. The CDR3 loop spans 17 amino acids. Unmatched junction bases numbered 8, after V lost 2 bases and J lost 7 bases. The germline V gene encodes CDR1 LNHNV and CDR2 YYDKDF (reference sequence). The CDR3 is CATSRNKGLAGINEQFF. For the CDR3, the DNA is TGTGCCACCAGCAGAAATAAGGGACTAGCGGGGATTAATGAGCAGTTCTTC.

The chain joins TRBV5-1 to TRBJ1-2; 7 nucleotides line up with TRBD1. The germline V gene encodes CDR1 SGHRS and CDR2 YFSETQ. The CDR3 has 14 residues. After removal of 2 bases from V and 5 bases from J, the junction contained 6 bases not matched to a gene. This CDR3 is CASSFRQGSYGYTF. CDR3 bases: TGCGCCAGCAGCTTCCGACAGGGAAGTTATGGCTACACCTTC.